The source of this T cell receptor beta chain is a study of shared clonotypes between healthy human individuals. V dropped 2 bases and J dropped 3 bases, with 17 bases sitting between them. There are 16 residues in the CDR3. Germline V lookup: CDR1 MGHDK, CDR2 SYGVNS. Sequencing used immunoSEQ multiplex PCR; TCRdb keeps in-frame clones, though not all of them. This table holds millions of clones, less than 95% found once. In the naive CD8 group, cells lacked CD45RO and were positively selected for CCR7, so terminally differentiated effector memory CD45RA+ cells were left out. Study results and caveats: Naive subsets, compared against memory subsets, generally had larger estimated richness values.

Regarding this clone: Antigen unknown.

The sequence was obtained from a man younger than 35 in good health. Sequenced sample: naive CD8+ T cells sorted from blood. The chain recombines TRBV25-1 with TRBJ2-7; TRBD1 might be the D (6 bases). Written as DNA, the CDR3 is TGTGCCAGCAGTGAAGGGGGCGGAAAATTCTTCTACGAGCAGTACTTC. Protein sequence: CASSEGGGKFFYEQYF.